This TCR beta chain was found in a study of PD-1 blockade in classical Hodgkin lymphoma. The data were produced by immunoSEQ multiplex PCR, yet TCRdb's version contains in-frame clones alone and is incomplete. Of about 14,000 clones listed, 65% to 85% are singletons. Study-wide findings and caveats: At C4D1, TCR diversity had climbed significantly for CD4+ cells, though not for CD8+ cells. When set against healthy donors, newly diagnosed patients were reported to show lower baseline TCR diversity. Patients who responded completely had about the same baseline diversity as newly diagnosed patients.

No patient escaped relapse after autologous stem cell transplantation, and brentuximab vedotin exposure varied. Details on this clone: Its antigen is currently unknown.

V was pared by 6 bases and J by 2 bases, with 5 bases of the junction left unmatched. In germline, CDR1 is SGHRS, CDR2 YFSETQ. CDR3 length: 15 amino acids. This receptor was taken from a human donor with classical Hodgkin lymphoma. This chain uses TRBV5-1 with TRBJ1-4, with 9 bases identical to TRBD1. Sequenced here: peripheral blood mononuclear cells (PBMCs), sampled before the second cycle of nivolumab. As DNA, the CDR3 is TGCGCCAGCAAACAAACAGGGGGCACTAATGAAAAACTGTTTTTT. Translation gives CASKQTGGTNEKLFF.